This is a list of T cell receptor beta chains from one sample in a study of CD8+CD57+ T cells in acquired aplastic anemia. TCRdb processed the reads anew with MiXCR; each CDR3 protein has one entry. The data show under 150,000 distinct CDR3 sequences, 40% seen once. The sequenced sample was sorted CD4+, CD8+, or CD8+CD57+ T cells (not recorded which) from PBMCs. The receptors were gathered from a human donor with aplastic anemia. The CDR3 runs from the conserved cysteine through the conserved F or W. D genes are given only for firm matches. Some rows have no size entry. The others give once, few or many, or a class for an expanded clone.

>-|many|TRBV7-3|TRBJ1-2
CASSLGAGAYTF
TGTGCCAGCAGCTTAGGGGCAGGGGCCTACACCTTC
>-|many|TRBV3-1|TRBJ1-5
CASSFGSDSNQPQHF
TGTGCCAGCAGCTTTGGATCTGATAGCAATCAGCCCCAGCATTTT
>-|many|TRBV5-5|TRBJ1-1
CASSRGHMNTEAFF
TGTGCCAGCAGCAGGGGACACATGAACACTGAAGCTTTCTTT
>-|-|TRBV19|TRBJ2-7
CAGSILGDTSYEQYF
TGTGCCGGTAGTATACTCGGGGACACAAGTTACGAGCAGTACTTC
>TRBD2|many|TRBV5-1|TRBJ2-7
CASSLTSGGVYEQYF
TGCGCCAGCAGCTTGACTAGCGGGGGGGTGTACGAGCAGTACTTC
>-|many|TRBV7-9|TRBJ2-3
CASSLFVGGASDTQYF
TGTGCCAGCAGCTTATTTGTGGGGGGGGCTTCAGATACGCAGTATTTT
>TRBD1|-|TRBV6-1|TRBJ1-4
CASRQTGGQDEKLFF
TGTGCCAGCAGACAAACAGGGGGTCAGGATGAAAAACTGTTTTTT
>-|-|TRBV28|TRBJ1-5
CASSFPTLDQPQHF
TGTGCCAGCAGTTTCCCGACCCTGGATCAGCCCCAGCATTTT
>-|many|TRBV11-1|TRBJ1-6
CASSLDRAESPLHF
TGTGCCAGCAGCTTAGACAGGGCAGAATCACCCCTCCACTTT
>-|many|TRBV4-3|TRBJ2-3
CASSRDSHSATDTQYF
TGCGCCAGCAGCCGCGACTCCCATTCAGCCACAGATACGCAGTATTTT
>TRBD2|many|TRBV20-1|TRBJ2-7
CSATRTSGVSEQYF
TGCAGTGCTACCCGGACTAGCGGGGTTAGCGAGCAGTACTTC
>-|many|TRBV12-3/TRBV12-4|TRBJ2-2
CASRPGVQTGELFF
TGTGCCAGCAGACCTGGTGTTCAAACCGGGGAGCTGTTTTTT
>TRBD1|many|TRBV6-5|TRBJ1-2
CASSSTTGESYGYTF
TGTGCCAGCAGTTCTACCACAGGGGAGAGCTATGGCTACACCTTC
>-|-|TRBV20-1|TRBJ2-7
CSARGQAHDYEQYF
TGCAGTGCTAGAGGACAGGCGCACGACTACGAGCAGTACTTC
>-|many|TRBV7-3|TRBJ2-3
CASSFSPGGDTQYF
TGTGCCAGCAGCTTCTCTCCCGGCGGGGATACGCAGTATTTT
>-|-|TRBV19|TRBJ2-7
CASSTRLGGFTYEQYF
TGTGCCAGTAGTACTAGGTTGGGCGGTTTCACCTACGAGCAGTACTTC